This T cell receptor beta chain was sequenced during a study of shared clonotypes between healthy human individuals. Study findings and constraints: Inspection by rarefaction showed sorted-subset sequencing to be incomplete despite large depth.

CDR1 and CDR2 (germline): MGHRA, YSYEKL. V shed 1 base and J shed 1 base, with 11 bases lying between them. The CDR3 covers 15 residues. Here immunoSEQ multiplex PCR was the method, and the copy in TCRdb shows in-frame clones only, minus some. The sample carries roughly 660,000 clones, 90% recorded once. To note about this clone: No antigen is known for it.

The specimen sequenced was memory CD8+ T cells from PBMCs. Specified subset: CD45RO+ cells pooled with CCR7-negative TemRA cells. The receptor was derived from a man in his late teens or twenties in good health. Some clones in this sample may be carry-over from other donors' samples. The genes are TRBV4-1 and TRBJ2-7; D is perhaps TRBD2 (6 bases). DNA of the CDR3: TGCGCCAGCAGCCAAGGCTGGCGGGATTCCTACGAGCAGTACTTC. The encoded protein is CASSQGWRDSYEQYF.